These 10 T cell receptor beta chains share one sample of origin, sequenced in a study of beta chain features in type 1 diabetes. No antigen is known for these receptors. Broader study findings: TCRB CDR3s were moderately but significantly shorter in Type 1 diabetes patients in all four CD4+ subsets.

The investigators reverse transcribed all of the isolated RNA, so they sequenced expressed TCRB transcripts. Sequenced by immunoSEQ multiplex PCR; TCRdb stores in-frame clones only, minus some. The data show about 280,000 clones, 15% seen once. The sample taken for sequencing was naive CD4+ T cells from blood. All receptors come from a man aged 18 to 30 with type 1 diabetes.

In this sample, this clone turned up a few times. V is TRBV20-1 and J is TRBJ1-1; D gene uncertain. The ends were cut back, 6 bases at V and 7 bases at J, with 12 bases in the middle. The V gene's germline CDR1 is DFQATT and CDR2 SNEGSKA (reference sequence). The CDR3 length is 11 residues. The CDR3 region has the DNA TGCAGTGCGGGCAGAACCCTTGAAGCTTTCTTT. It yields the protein CSAGRTLEAFF.

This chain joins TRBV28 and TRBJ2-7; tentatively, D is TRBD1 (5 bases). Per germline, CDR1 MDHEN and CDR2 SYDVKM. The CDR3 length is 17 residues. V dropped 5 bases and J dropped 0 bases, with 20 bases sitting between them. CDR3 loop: CASSTLLGLILSYEQYF. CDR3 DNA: TGTGCCAGCAGTACACTCCTGGGGCTGATTCTCTCCTACGAGCAGTACTTC.

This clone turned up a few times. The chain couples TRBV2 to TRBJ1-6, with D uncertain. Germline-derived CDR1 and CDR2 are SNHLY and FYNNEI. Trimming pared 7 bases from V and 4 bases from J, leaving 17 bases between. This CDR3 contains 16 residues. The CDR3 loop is CASIDNTGGYNSPLHF. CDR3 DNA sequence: TGTGCCAGCATCGACAACACCGGAGGGTATAATTCACCCCTCCACTTT. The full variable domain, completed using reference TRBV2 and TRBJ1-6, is EPEVTQTPSHQVTQMGQEVILRCVPISNHLYFYWYRQILGQKVEFLVSFYNNEISEKSEIFDDQFSVERPDGSNFTLKIRSTKLEDSAMYFCASIDNTGGYNSPLHFGNGTRLTVT.

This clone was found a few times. CDR3 sequence reads: CASSVDYASGELFF. DNA for the CDR3: TGTGCCAGCAGCGTAGACTATGCGTCCGGGGAGCTGTTTTTT. This rearrangement joins TRBV9 to TRBJ2-2; D is uncertain. The CDR3 totals 14 residues. CDR1 and CDR2 from the germline V gene are SGDLS and YYNGEE. V dropped 0 bases and J dropped 6 bases, with 9 bases sitting between them. The full variable domain, its missing parts supplied by reference TRBV9 and TRBJ2-2, is DSGVTQTPKHLITATGQRVTLRCSPRSGDLSVYWYQQSLDQGLQFLIQYYNGEERAKGNILERFSAQQFPDLHSELNLSSLELGDSALYFCASSVDYASGELFFGEGSRLTVL.

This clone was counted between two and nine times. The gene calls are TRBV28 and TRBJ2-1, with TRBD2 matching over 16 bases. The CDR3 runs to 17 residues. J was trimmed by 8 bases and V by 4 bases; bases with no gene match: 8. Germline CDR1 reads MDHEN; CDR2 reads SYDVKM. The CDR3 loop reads CASSYSGTSGRGDEQFF. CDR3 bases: TGTGCCAGCAGTTATTCTGGGACTAGCGGGAGGGGTGATGAGCAGTTCTTC.

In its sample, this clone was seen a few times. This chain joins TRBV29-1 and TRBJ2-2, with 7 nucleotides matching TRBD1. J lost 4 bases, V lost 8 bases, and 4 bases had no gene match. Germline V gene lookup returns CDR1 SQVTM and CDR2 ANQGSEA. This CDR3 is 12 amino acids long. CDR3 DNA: TGCAGCATGACAGGGATCACCGGGGAGCTGTTTTTT. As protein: CSMTGITGELFF.

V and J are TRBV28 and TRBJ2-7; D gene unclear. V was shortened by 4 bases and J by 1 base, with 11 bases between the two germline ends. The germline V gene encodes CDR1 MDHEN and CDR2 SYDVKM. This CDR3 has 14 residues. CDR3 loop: CASSSTGSSYEQYF. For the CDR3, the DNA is TGTGCCAGCAGTTCCACGGGTAGTTCCTACGAGCAGTACTTC.

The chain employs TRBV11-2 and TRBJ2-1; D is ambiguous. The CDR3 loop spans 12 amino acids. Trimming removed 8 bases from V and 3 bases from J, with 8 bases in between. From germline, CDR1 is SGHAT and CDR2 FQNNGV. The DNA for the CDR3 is TGTGCCAGCGAGCGAAACTACAATGAGCAGTTCTTC. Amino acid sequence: CASERNYNEQFF.

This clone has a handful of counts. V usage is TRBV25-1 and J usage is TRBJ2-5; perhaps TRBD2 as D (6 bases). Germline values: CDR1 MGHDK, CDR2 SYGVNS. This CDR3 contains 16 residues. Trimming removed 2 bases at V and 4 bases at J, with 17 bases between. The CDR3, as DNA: TGTGCCAGCAGTGAAGGCGGGATACCGGTCTTAGAGACCCAGTACTTC. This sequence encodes CASSEGGIPVLETQYF.

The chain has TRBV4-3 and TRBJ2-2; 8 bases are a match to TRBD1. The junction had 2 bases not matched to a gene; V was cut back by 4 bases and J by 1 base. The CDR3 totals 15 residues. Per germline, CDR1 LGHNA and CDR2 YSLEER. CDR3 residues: CASSLQGGNTGELFF. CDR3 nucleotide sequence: TGCGCCAGCAGCCTACAGGGGGGGAACACCGGGGAGCTGTTTTTT.